The 3 T cell receptor beta chains reported below all come from one sample, sequenced in a study of T cells in Graves' hyperthyroidism and ophthalmopathy. Template material for amplifying TCR beta CDR3 regions consisted of RNA transcripts. During a first-round RT-PCR of the TCR CDR3, the HTBI primer set was used. Using its own MiXCR run on the multiplex PCR reads, TCRdb lists one record per CDR3 protein. The sample comprises under 400,000 distinct CDR3 sequences, over 11% of which are singletons, and about 11% rests with the top ten. The sample taken for sequencing was blood. The receptors here all came from a woman aged 55-69 years with Graves' hyperthyroidism.

The sample holds many counts of this clonotype. The chain recombines TRBV11-3 with TRBJ2-3, with D tentatively TRBD2 (6 bases). Germline V lookup: CDR1 SGHNT, CDR2 YENEEA. V gave up 1 base and J gave up 1 base, with 12 bases separating them. CDR3 size: 16 residues. Here the CDR3 reads CASSLGYPGGTDTQYF. The CDR3 DNA sequence: TGTGCCAGCAGCTTAGGGTATCCGGGAGGCACAGATACGCAGTATTTT.

This CDR3 reads CASRQRHPYNSPLHF. In nucleotides, the CDR3 is TGTGCCAGCAGACAGCGACATCCCTATAATTCACCCCTCCACTTT. The V and J genes are TRBV3-1 and TRBJ1-6; D unclear. Trimming took 6 bases from V and 2 from J, leaving 11 bases between them. CDR3 length: 15 residues. Germline lookup yields CDR1 LGHDT and CDR2 YNNKEL (reference sequence).

This clonotype has a handful of counts. This chain links TRBV27 with TRBJ2-7; D might be TRBD1 (5 bases). V was clipped by 2 bases and J by 4 bases, with 15 bases between them. This CDR3 comprises 15 residues. The germline V gene has CDR1 MNHEY and CDR2 SMNVEV (reference sequence). The CDR3 coding sequence is TGTGCCAGCAGTTTAGGGGTGGGGCTAGAGTACGAGCAGTACTTC. Protein: CASSLGVGLEYEQYF.